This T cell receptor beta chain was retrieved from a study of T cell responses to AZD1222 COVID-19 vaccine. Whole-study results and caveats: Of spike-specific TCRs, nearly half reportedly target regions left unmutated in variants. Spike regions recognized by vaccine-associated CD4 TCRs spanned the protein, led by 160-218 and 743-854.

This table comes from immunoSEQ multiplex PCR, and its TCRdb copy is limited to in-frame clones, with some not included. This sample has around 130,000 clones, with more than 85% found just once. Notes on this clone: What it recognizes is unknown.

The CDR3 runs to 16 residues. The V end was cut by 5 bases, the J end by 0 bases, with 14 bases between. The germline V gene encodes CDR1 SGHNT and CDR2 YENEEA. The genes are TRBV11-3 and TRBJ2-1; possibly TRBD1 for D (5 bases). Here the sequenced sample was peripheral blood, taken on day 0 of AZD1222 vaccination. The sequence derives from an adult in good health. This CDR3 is CASSPGYRSSYNEQFF. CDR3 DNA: TGTGCCAGCAGCCCCGGGTACAGGAGCTCCTACAATGAGCAGTTCTTC.